This TCR beta chain was identified during a study of control samples from healthy donors and cancer patients. Sequenced by immunoSEQ multiplex PCR; TCRdb stores in-frame clones only, minus some. The sample lists about 79,000 clones; under 95% were seen once. The CDR3 covers 12 residues. The germline CDR1 and CDR2 sequences are SQVTM and ANQGSEA. With 6 bases removed from V and 0 bases from J, the gap between germline ends came to 8 bases. The chain links TRBV29-1 to TRBJ1-1, with a tentative D call TRBD1 (5 bases). The sequence came from a woman in her thirties or forties with lung cancer. Material: PBMCs. In nucleotides, the CDR3 is TGCAGCGTCGAGACAGTGAACACTGAAGCTTTCTTT. This sequence encodes CSVETVNTEAFF.